This is a list of T cell receptor beta chains from one sample in a study of blood T cell repertoires in COVID-19. Produced via immunoSEQ multiplex PCR; TCRdb's table is partial and in-frame only. This sample yields roughly 320,000 clones, of which approximately 90% are seen a single time; 4% to 5% belongs to the top ten. Sequences were obtained from PBMCs or T cells enriched from blood (not recorded which). Receptors were obtained from a man under 40 who had recovered from COVID-19. The CDR3 runs from the conserved cysteine through the conserved F or W. D genes are given only for firm matches. Some rows have no size entry. The others give once, few or many, or a class for an expanded clone.

TRBD2	.	TRBV24-1	TRBJ2-7	CATAGTSGSLTYEQYF	TGTGCCACCGCGGGGACTAGCGGGAGTCTGACCTACGAGCAGTACTTC
.	.	TRBV7-8	TRBJ2-5	CASSFTGLGETQYF	TGTGCCAGCAGCTTTACAGGGTTGGGGGAGACCCAGTACTTC
.	.	TRBV6-4	TRBJ1-2	CATFKLALLYGYTF	TGTGCCACCTTCAAGCTAGCATTATTGTATGGCTACACCTTC
.	.	TRBV18	TRBJ2-2	CASSPSAGTGELFF	TGTGCCAGCTCTCCGAGTGCCGGCACCGGGGAGCTGTTTTTT
.	.	TRBV4-1	TRBJ1-5	CASSQGVYSNQPQHF	TGCGCCAGCAGCCAAGGCGTATATAGCAATCAGCCCCAGCATTTT
.	.	TRBV6-5	TRBJ1-1	CATVMNTEAFF	TGTGCCACCGTTATGAACACTGAAGCTTTCTTT
.	.	TRBV7-2	TRBJ2-5	CASSLGHIETQYF	TGTGCCAGCAGCTTAGGTCACATCGAGACCCAGTACTTC
.	.	TRBV5-8	TRBJ2-7	CASSTRATEYEQYF	TGTGCCAGCAGCACACGAGCCACAGAATACGAGCAGTACTTC
.	.	TRBV28	TRBJ2-7	CASRTGNYEQYF	TGTGCCAGCAGGACGGGAAACTACGAGCAGTACTTC
.	.	TRBV11-2	TRBJ1-6	CASSRLRDAVSPLHF	TGTGCCAGCAGCCGACTCAGGGATGCGGTCTCACCCCTCCACTTT
.	many	TRBV5-1	TRBJ2-1	CASSSRHSRGYNEQFF	TGCGCCAGCAGCTCCCGACATTCCAGGGGCTACAATGAGCAGTTCTTC
.	.	TRBV5-1	TRBJ2-7	CASSLGGPLPFSYEQYF	TGCGCCAGCAGCTTGGGAGGGCCGCTTCCCTTCTCCTACGAGCAGTACTTC
TRBD1	.	TRBV5-4	TRBJ2-7	CASSPRTGGYEQYF	TGTGCCAGCAGCCCCAGGACAGGGGGCTACGAGCAGTACTTC
.	.	TRBV6-5	TRBJ1-2	CASTVPRSNYGYTF	TGTGCCAGCACCGTCCCGCGCTCTAACTATGGCTACACCTTC
TRBD1	.	TRBV2	TRBJ1-1	CASGRTGGDNTEAFF	TGTGCCAGCGGTAGGACAGGGGGAGATAACACTGAAGCTTTCTTT
.	.	TRBV6-6	TRBJ2-6	CASSEPAGANVLTF	TGTGCCAGCAGCGAACCGGCTGGGGCCAACGTCCTGACTTTC
.	.	TRBV7-5	TRBJ2-2	CVRSCDLAAGELFF	TGTGTCAGAAGCTGCGACCTAGCGGCCGGGGAGCTGTTTTTT
TRBD1	.	TRBV2	TRBJ1-5	CASGTGDRQPQHF	TGTGCCAGCGGAACAGGGGACCGTCAGCCCCAGCATTTT
.	.	TRBV5-1	TRBJ1-5	CASSDGNGGSGQPQHF	TGCGCCAGCAGCGATGGGAACGGGGGTAGTGGTCAGCCCCAGCATTTT
.	.	TRBV19	TRBJ1-1	CASSIGLGGYAEAFF	TGTGCCAGTAGTATAGGTCTTGGCGGGTACGCTGAAGCTTTCTTT
.	.	TRBV4-1	TRBJ2-7	CASSPLPQGLTFSYEQYF	TGCGCCAGCAGCCCACTGCCACAGGGCCTAACCTTCTCCTACGAGCAGTACTTC
.	.	TRBV5-1	TRBJ2-5	CASSFPSDSGSETQYF	TGCGCCAGCAGCTTTCCATCGGACAGCGGTTCGGAGACCCAGTACTTC
.	.	TRBV6-5	TRBJ2-2	CASKGGGPDTGELFF	TGTGCCAGCAAGGGGGGAGGGCCAGACACCGGGGAGCTGTTTTTT